This TCR beta chain was identified during a study of tissue T cells after allogeneic stem cell transplantation. The germline CDR1 and CDR2 sequences are FNHDT and SITEND (reference sequence). The CDR3 totals 13 residues. Trimming shortened V by 5 bases and J by 0 bases, and 7 bases separated the two germline ends. Turning to this clone: Genes and germline are mouse. The CDR3 end lies 1 residue beyond the end of the read and is filled in from the germline J gene.

Assay: immunoSEQ multiplex PCR; the TCRdb copy retains only in-frame clones and omits some. The data contain about 50,000 clones, 73% of them singletons. The sample comprised sorted cells pooled from one or two spleens. The V gene is TRBV19, the J gene TRBJ2-3, with D uncertain. The sequence came from a pool of C57BL/6 mice in good health. CDR3 DNA, as far as it was read: TGTGCCAGCAGCATCAGTAGTGCAGAAACGCTGTAT. Translating gives CASSISSAETLY. The whole CDR3 protein reads CASSISSAETLYF.